A selection of T cell receptor beta chains follows, all from one sample in a study of blood T cell repertoires in COVID-19. Some clones are missing from TCRdb's copy, which holds only in-frame ones; the method was immunoSEQ multiplex PCR. The sample holds 490,000 or so clones; 80% to 90% are singletons and the top ten take around 7.9%. Material: PBMCs or T cells enriched from blood (not recorded which). The source of these receptors is a woman aged 55-75 years who had recovered from COVID-19. The CDR3 runs from the conserved cysteine through the conserved F or W. The D gene is left open where the match is weak. Only part of the rows carry a size: once, few, many, or a class if the clone is expanded.

DNA: TGTGCCAGCAGCTTAGGCCGGCTAGCGGGGCCCCTGGATGAGCAGTTCTTC
CDR3: CASSLGRLAGPLDEQFF
size: .
V: TRBV7-9
length: 17
J: TRBJ2-1
D: TRBD2

DNA: TGTGCCAGCCGGAAGGACAGTTCAGATACGCAGTATTTT
CDR3: CASRKDSSDTQYF
size: .
V: TRBV11-2
length: 13
J: TRBJ2-3
D: .

DNA: TGTGCCAGCAGCTTGGTTAGTGCTTATCTGTTGGACACTGAAGCTTTCTTT
CDR3: CASSLVSAYLLDTEAFF
size: .
V: TRBV5-5
length: 17
J: TRBJ1-1
D: .

DNA: TGTGCCAGCAGCTTAGGGGGGGGAGGCGCGAACACCGGGGAGCTGTTTTTT
CDR3: CASSLGGGGANTGELFF
size: .
V: TRBV7-6
length: 17
J: TRBJ2-2
D: TRBD2

DNA: TGTGCCATCAGTGAAGACAGGTTGGGATATGGCTACACCTTC
CDR3: CAISEDRLGYGYTF
size: .
V: TRBV10-3
length: 14
J: TRBJ1-2
D: .

DNA: TGTGCCAGCAGTTTCGTGGACAGGAACTATGGCTACACCTTC
CDR3: CASSFVDRNYGYTF
size: .
V: TRBV27
length: 14
J: TRBJ1-2
D: TRBD1

DNA: TGTGCCAGCAGCGTAGATATGGGACTAGCGGGCAATGAGCAGTTCTTC
CDR3: CASSVDMGLAGNEQFF
size: few
V: TRBV9
length: 16
J: TRBJ2-1
D: TRBD2

DNA: TGCGCCAGCAGCCTAACCTCCCTGGGGGAGCTGTTTTTT
CDR3: CASSLTSLGELFF
size: .
V: TRBV5-1
length: 13
J: TRBJ2-2
D: .

DNA: TGTGCCAGCAGCTTAAACACGGGGGGGTTGAACACCGGGGAGCTGTTTTTT
CDR3: CASSLNTGGLNTGELFF
size: .
V: TRBV7-2
length: 17
J: TRBJ2-2
D: TRBD2

DNA: TGTGCCAGCAGCATAGATTACTACGAGCAGTACTTC
CDR3: CASSIDYYEQYF
size: .
V: TRBV7-2
length: 12
J: TRBJ2-7
D: .

DNA: TGTGCCAGCAGATCCGGACAGGTGAACTATGGCTACACCTTC
CDR3: CASRSGQVNYGYTF
size: .
V: TRBV6-5
length: 14
J: TRBJ1-2
D: TRBD1

DNA: TGTGCCACCAGCGGACAGGGGGCGCCGGCTGAAGCTTTCTTT
CDR3: CATSGQGAPAEAFF
size: .
V: TRBV15
length: 14
J: TRBJ1-1
D: TRBD1

DNA: TGTGCCTGGAGTGCAGGGTTCTTCTATAATTCACCCCTCCACTTT
CDR3: CAWSAGFFYNSPLHF
size: .
V: TRBV30
length: 15
J: TRBJ1-6
D: .

DNA: TGTGCCAGCAGCTCTCAGGCGCTACCGCAAGAGACCCAGTACTTC
CDR3: CASSSQALPQETQYF
size: .
V: TRBV7-9
length: 15
J: TRBJ2-5
D: .

DNA: TGCGCCAGCAGCTTGGAAGGGGCCAGGGGAAAACTGTTTTTT
CDR3: CASSLEGARGKLFF
size: .
V: TRBV5-1
length: 14
J: TRBJ1-4
D: .

DNA: TGTGCCACCAGCCGCGGACAGGACACTGAAGCTTTCTTT
CDR3: CATSRGQDTEAFF
size: .
V: TRBV15
length: 13
J: TRBJ1-1
D: TRBD1

DNA: TGCGCCAGCAGCCGCCTGACAGCAACTAATGAAAAACTGTTTTTT
CDR3: CASSRLTATNEKLFF
size: once
V: TRBV4-1
length: 15
J: TRBJ1-4
D: .

DNA: TGTGCCAGCAGCCGGACGACAGGGGGAACCTACAATGAGCAGTTCTTC
CDR3: CASSRTTGGTYNEQFF
size: .
V: TRBV11-3
length: 16
J: TRBJ2-1
D: TRBD1

DNA: TGTGCCAGCAGTCCCGGGACACCTCTTAATACGCAGTTCTTC
CDR3: CASSPGTPLNTQFF
size: .
V: TRBV6-5
length: 14
J: TRBJ2-1
D: .

DNA: TGTGCCTGGAGACCACCGGGACTCCCGGCCGGGGAGCTGTTTTTT
CDR3: CAWRPPGLPAGELFF
size: .
V: TRBV30
length: 15
J: TRBJ2-2
D: .

DNA: TGTGCCAGCAGCCGGAGAGCTGCTAACTATGGCTACACCTTC
CDR3: CASSRRAANYGYTF
size: .
V: TRBV3-1/TRBV3-2
length: 14
J: TRBJ1-2
D: .

DNA: TGTGCCAGCAACTTTGGCTCGAGGGACACCGGTCTCTATGGCTACACCTTC
CDR3: CASNFGSRDTGLYGYTF
size: .
V: TRBV5-4
length: 17
J: TRBJ1-2
D: .

DNA: TGTGCCAGCAGCTTACAGGGGACGAACACCGGGGAGCTGTTTTTT
CDR3: CASSLQGTNTGELFF
size: .
V: TRBV7-9
length: 15
J: TRBJ2-2
D: .

DNA: TGCAGTGCGCCGCAGGGCTACGAGCAGTACTTC
CDR3: CSAPQGYEQYF
size: once
V: TRBV20-1
length: 11
J: TRBJ2-7
D: .

DNA: TGTGCCAGCTCACCCGGGGAGACCCAGTACTTC
CDR3: CASSPGETQYF
size: .
V: TRBV18
length: 11
J: TRBJ2-5
D: .